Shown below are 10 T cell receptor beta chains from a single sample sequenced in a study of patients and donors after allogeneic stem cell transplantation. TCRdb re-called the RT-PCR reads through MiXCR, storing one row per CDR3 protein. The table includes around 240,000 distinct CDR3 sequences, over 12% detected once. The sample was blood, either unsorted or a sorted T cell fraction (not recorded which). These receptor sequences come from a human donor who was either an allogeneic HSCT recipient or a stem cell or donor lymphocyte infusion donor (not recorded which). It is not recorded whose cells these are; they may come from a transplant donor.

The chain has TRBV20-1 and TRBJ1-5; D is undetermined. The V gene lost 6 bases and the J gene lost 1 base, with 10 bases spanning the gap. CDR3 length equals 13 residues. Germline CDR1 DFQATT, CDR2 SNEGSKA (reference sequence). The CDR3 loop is CSATSRSNQPQHF. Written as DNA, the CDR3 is TGCAGTGCCACTTCGAGGAGCAATCAGCCCCAGCATTTT.

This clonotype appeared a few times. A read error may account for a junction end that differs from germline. CDR3 coding DNA: TGTGCCAGCAGTTTGGGACAGGGGATAGGGGACCTGTTTTTT. It yields the protein CASSLGQGIGDLFF. The chain has TRBV6-5 and TRBJ2-2; TRBD1 matches 10 bases. The CDR3 runs 14 residues. The germline CDR1 and CDR2 sequences are MNHEY and SVGAGI.

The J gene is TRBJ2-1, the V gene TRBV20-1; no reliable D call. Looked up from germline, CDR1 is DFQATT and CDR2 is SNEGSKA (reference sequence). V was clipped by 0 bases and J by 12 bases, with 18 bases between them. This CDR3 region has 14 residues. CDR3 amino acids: CSARDRVTRSGQFF. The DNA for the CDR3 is TGCAGTGCTAGAGATCGTGTGACGCGGAGTGGGCAGTTCTTC.

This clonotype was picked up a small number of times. The CDR3 DNA sequence: TGTGCCAGCAGAGGAGGGTCCAATGAAAAACTGTTTTTT. Translated, it gives CASRGGSNEKLFF. The V and J genes are TRBV16 and TRBJ1-4; no clear D. Germline V CDR1 and CDR2: KGHSY, FQNENV. Trimming left V 6 bases short and J 5 bases short, with 10 bases between. This CDR3 is built from 13 residues.

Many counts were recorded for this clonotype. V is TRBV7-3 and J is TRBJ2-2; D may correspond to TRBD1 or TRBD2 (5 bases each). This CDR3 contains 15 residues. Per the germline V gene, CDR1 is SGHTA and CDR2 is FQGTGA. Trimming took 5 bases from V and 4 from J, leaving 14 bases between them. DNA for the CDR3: TGTGCCAGCAGCCCAACGGCAGGGAGCACCGGGGAGCTGTTTTTT. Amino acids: CASSPTAGSTGELFF.

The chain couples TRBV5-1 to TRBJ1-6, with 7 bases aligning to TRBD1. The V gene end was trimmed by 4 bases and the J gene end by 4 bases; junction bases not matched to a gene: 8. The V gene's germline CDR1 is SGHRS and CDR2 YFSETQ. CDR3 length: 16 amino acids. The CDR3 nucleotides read TGCGCCAGCAGCCCAGGACAGGAGCAATATAATTCACCCCTCCACTTT. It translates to CASSPGQEQYNSPLHF.

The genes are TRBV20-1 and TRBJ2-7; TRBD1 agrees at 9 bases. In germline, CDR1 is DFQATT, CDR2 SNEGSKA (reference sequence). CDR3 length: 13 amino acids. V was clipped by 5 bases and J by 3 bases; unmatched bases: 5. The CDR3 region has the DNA TGCAGTGCTGGAGGACAGGGGAACTACGAGCAGTACTTC. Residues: CSAGGQGNYEQYF.

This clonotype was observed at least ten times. The CDR3 sequence is CAISGNVGTDTQYF. The CDR3 DNA reads as TGTGCCATCAGTGGTAATGTGGGGACAGATACGCAGTATTTT. The rearrangement joins TRBV10-3 to TRBJ2-3; D gene uncertain. The CDR3 totals 14 residues. V lost 4 bases and J lost 3, with 11 bases in between. CDR1 is ENHRY, CDR2 SYGVKD, per germline.

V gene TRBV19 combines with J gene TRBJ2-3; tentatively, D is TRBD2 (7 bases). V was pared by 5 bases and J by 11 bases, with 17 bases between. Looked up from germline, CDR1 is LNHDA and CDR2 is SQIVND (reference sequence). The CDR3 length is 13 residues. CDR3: CASSPAHREGQYF. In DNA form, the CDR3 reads TGTGCCAGTAGTCCGGCCCACAGGGAGGGGCAGTATTTT.

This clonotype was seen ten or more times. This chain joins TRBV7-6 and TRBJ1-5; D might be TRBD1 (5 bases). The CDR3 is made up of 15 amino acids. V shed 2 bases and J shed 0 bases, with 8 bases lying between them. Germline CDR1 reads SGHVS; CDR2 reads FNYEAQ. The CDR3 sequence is CASSLSGDSNQPQHF. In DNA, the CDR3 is TGTGCCAGCAGCTTATCGGGGGATAGCAATCAGCCCCAGCATTTT.